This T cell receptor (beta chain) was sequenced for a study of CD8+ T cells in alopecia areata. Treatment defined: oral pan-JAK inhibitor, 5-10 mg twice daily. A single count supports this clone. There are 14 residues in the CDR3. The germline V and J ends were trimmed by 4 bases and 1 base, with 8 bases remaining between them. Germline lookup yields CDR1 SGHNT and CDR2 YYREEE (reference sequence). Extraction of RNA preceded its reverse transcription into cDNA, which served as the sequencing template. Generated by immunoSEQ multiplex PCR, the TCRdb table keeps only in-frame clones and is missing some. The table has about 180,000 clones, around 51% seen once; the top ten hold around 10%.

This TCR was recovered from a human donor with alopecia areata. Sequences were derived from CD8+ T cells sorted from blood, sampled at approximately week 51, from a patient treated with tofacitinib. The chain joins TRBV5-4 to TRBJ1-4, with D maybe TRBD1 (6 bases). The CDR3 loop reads CASSRRGTNEKLFF. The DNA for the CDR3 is TGTGCCAGCAGCCGCAGGGGAACTAATGAAAAACTGTTTTTT.